The following is a T cell receptor (beta chain) sequence with its context. What this receptor recognizes is not known. One end of the junction varies from germline; a read error may be responsible. The data derive from a study of blood T cells in healthy people across ages (dated by TCRdb to between 2014 and 2017). For the wider study: In model experiments, template switching captured roughly one uniquely barcoded TCR beta cDNA molecule for every two T cells. Using deep sequencing normalized with unique cDNA molecular identifiers, the study measured how TCR beta repertoire diversity changes with age. Donors were grouped into four age groups: young (average approximately 15 years), middle-aged (under 40), aged (around 60) and long-lived (approximately 81). To avoid experimental bias, donors of different ages were spread randomly across the sequencing lanes. Using the same blood draw, the study looked at two additional independent replicas of 1 million unique cDNA reads for two donors, one aged 18 to 30 and the other aged 80 or older.

What the authors observed across the whole study: Bulk unsorted PBMC profiling prevented conclusive comparison of naive and antigen-experienced compartments. Estimates of total diversity based on one million sequenced T cells were regarded as lower bounds and as underestimates. The long-lived group showed more naive CD4+ T cells, fewer expanded clones and increased TCR diversity than the aged group, suggesting age selection. Because donor CMV infection status was unknown, age-related changes in expanded clonotypes were potentially confounded. A strong correlation was found between observed TCR beta diversity and the percentage of naive T cells measured by flow cytometry. As age increased, observed TCR beta diversity per million T cells dropped in a roughly linear way, and a significant reduction was already evident by age 40.

The roughly 39 donors, aged roughly 6 to 95 years, were systemically healthy Caucasian individuals from Russia. Each donor gave 8 to 10 milliliters of peripheral blood, drawn into EDTA-treated Vacutainer tubes. Ficoll-Paque density-gradient centrifugation was used to isolate PBMCs, with at least 7 million per sample. Total RNA, at least 5.5 micrograms per sample, was extracted from PBMCs with Trizol reagent. Naive CD45RAhigh/CD27high T cell percentages were measured by flow cytometry on a PBMC aliquot from every donor. The CDR1 and CDR2 encoded by the germline V gene are SNHLY and FYNNEI. The CDR3 numbers 12 residues from cysteine through phenylalanine. Only the CDR3 DNA is retained, 36 bases long and in frame from the first base. The method behind the library was 5' RACE. The second PCR ran for about 7 to 11 cycles and used a J-beta primer mix along with a sample-barcoded 5' primer. Each TCR beta cDNA molecule received a unique molecular identifier from a template-switch 5' adaptor carrying 12 random nucleotides. Each sample yielded at least 2.5 million CDR3-containing paired-end reads. First-strand cDNA was synthesized from all RNA with the Mint cDNA synthesis kit, primed by a TRBC-specific oligonucleotide. Following uracil-DNA glycosylase treatment, all cDNA underwent a first 18-cycle PCR with the universal primers M1SS and BC2_uni_R. As for the original processing: Each sample was normalized by randomly selecting 1 million high-quality reads, each carrying a distinct molecular identifier. Reads sharing molecular identifiers were discarded rather than binned into consensus sequences. MiTCR, with a Q25 quality threshold and the strictest error-elimination algorithm, was used for CDR3 identification, clonotype clustering and error correction. A nonparametric unseen species model with Euler transformation was used to estimate a lower bound on total TCR beta diversity. TCRdb reprocessed the public reads (quality trimming at Q25 with fastp, clone calling with MiXCR) and kept in-frame beta chains. Every distinct CDR3 protein forms one entry, paired with its most common genes and DNA. In this record, the V and J calls reflect TCRdb's handling and not the investigators' own analysis. The sample has roughly 1.9 million distinct CDR3 sequences on record, about two fifths of them singletons. The ten largest clones capture 20% to 25% of the sample.

The sequence derives from a human donor in good health. The rearrangement combines TRBV2 with TRBJ2-1; no D gene is confidently identified. The sample was blood. This receptor carries the CDR3 CASSGLYNERFF. The nucleotide sequence is given as TGTGCCAGCAGTGGCCTGTACAATGAGCGGTTCTTC.